The 11 T cell receptor beta chains reported below all come from one sample, sequenced in a study of blood T cell repertoires in COVID-19. Sequencing was performed with immunoSEQ multiplex PCR; in TCRdb, only in-frame clones are kept and a portion is missing. The table has about 12,000 clones, around 70% seen once. The sequencing sample was made of peripheral blood. The origin of the receptors is a man aged 60 to 69 with COVID-19, enrolled during active disease.

This chain joins TRBV12-5 and TRBJ2-7; maybe TRBD1 (6 bases). The CDR3 loop spans 13 amino acids. Germline values: CDR1 LGHNT, CDR2 FRNRAP. Trimming shortened V by 2 bases and J by 3 bases, and 8 bases separated the two germline ends. CDR3 bases: TGTGCTAGTGGTTTGACAGGGAGCTACGAGCAGTACTTC. It codes for CASGLTGSYEQYF.

The J gene is TRBJ2-3, the V gene TRBV7-9; TRBD2 matches 8 bases. CDR1 and CDR2 from the germline V gene are SEHNR and FQNEAQ (reference sequence). The CDR3 loop spans 16 amino acids. The V and J ends lost 4 bases and 6 bases, in that order; junction bases with no gene match: 12. The CDR3 sequence is CASSSWGGGQVDTQYF. CDR3 nucleotide sequence: TGTGCCAGCAGCTCATGGGGCGGGGGGCAAGTGGATACGCAGTATTTT.

This clone was observed a handful of times. The rearrangement links TRBV12-5 to TRBJ1-1; possibly TRBD1 for D (6 bases). Germline V gives CDR1 LGHNT, CDR2 FRNRAP. The CDR3 has 14 amino acids. Between the trimmed V and J ends, which lost 1 base and 4 bases, there was a span of 10 bases. CDR3 region: CASGLGRQATEAFF. CDR3 DNA sequence: TGTGCTAGTGGTTTGGGTAGACAGGCCACTGAAGCTTTCTTT. Looking up the rest from reference TRBV12-5 and TRBJ1-1 gives the full variable domain: DARVTQTPRHKVTEMGQEVTMRCQPILGHNTVFWYRQTMMQGLELLAYFRNRAPLDDSGMPKDRFSAEMPDATLATLKIQPSEPRDSAVYFCASGLGRQATEAFFGQGTRLTVV.

CDR3 residues: CASRGLAWYEQFF. The DNA of the CDR3 is TGTGCCAGCAGGGGACTAGCATGGTATGAGCAGTTCTTC. V gene TRBV6-5 combines with J gene TRBJ2-1; 9 nucleotides match TRBD2. This CDR3 spans 13 amino acids. With V trimmed by 6 bases and J by 8 bases, 5 bases remained unmatched. CDR1 MNHEY and CDR2 SVGAGI come from the germline V gene.

The V call is TRBV20-1, the J call TRBJ2-1; TRBD2 is a possible D gene (5 bases). Germline lookup yields CDR1 DFQATT and CDR2 SNEGSKA (reference sequence). Trimming left V 6 bases short and J 6 bases short, with 9 bases between. The CDR3 contains 11 residues. Written as DNA, the CDR3 is TGCAGTGCGGGAGAGGGCAATGAGCAGTTCTTC. Its protein is CSAGEGNEQFF.

This clone was found once. The V gene is TRBV28, the J gene TRBJ2-7; weak D call: TRBD1 (6 bases). The CDR3 contains 14 residues. Trimming shortened V by 10 bases and J by 3 bases, and 19 bases separated the two germline ends. The germline CDR1 and CDR2 sequences are MDHEN and SYDVKM. In nucleotides, the CDR3 is TGTGCCACTCACTTGCCGGACAGAAGCTACGAGCAGTACTTC. It codes for CATHLPDRSYEQYF.

This clone came up a few times. The chain uses TRBV7-2 and TRBJ2-3, with 12 bases identical to TRBD2. CDR1 and CDR2 from the germline V gene are SGHTA and FQGNSA. The J segment lost 1 base and the V segment lost 2 bases, leaving 1 base of the junction unmatched. The CDR3 spans 16 residues. This CDR3 reads CASSLLAGGGTDTQYF. Written as DNA, the CDR3 is TGTGCCAGCAGCTTACTAGCGGGAGGGGGCACAGATACGCAGTATTTT.

The chain is built from TRBV28 and TRBJ2-7, with no clear D. V lost 2 bases and J 5 bases, leaving 4 bases between the germline ends. The CDR3 runs to 11 residues. Germline lookup yields CDR1 MDHEN and CDR2 SYDVKM. The CDR3 DNA reads as TGTGCCAGCAGTTTACGGGACGAGCAGTACTTC. It codes for CASSLRDEQYF.

The chain combines TRBV18 with TRBJ1-5; perhaps TRBD1 as D (5 bases). Looked up from germline, CDR1 is KGHSH and CDR2 is LQKENI. Trimming took 1 base from V and 3 from J, leaving 13 bases between them. The CDR3 sequence is 16 residues long. CDR3 in DNA: TGTGCCAGCTCACCACAGCAGGGCGCCCACAATCAGCCCCAGCATTTT. Amino acids: CASSPQQGAHNQPQHF.

The V call is TRBV7-8, the J call TRBJ1-1; D gene unclear. Germline-derived CDR1 and CDR2 are SGHVS and FQNEAQ. The CDR3 has 15 residues. Trimming took 1 base from V and 1 from J, leaving 10 bases between them. CDR3 nucleotide sequence: TGTGCCAGCAGCTTAGTCCGGGTTTGGAACACTGAAGCTTTCTTT. Translated, it gives CASSLVRVWNTEAFF.

The CDR3 bases are TGTGCCAGCAGCTCCCTCTTGGATAGAGCGGTCCAAGAGACCCAGTACTTC. Amino acid sequence: CASSSLLDRAVQETQYF. The chain links TRBV11-3 to TRBJ2-5, with D maybe TRBD2 (5 bases). The V gene lost 4 bases and the J gene lost 1 base, with 19 bases spanning the gap. CDR3 length: 17 amino acids. Germline CDR1 reads SGHNT; CDR2 reads YENEEA.